This T cell receptor (beta chain) stems from a study of control samples from healthy donors and cancer patients (dated by TCRdb to 2020 to 2022). The CDR3, from cysteine to phenylalanine, totals 16 residues. The kept DNA is CDR3 alone, 48 bases in frame from the first base. Notes on this clone: No antigen is known for it. Base qualities are not provided; no much larger clone lies one nucleotide away.

To prepare the library, the immunoSEQ multiplex PCR assay was applied. Imported from immuneACCESS, the table was reduced by TCRdb to in-frame sequences with V and J called. These copies leave out some clones; in studies compared against another copy, an unresolved V gene accounts for under half, and the cause of the remainder is not known. In all, the sample holds some 13,000 clones, and around 79% of those were seen once. The ten largest make up more than 7% of the sample. This TCR came from a male donor with melanoma. The rearranged chain carries TRBV21-1 and TRBJ2-3; no DNA check was done on the table's D call, TRBD1. TRBV21-1 has pseudogene status. Sequencing input: formalin-fixed, paraffin-embedded tissue. Here is the DNA: TGTGCCAGCAGCAAAGGGTCAGGGGGCTGTACAGATACGCAGTATTTT. Its coded protein is CASSKGSGGCTDTQYF.